The 27 T cell receptor beta chains below come from one sample, sequenced in a study of blood T cell repertoires in COVID-19. The data were produced by immunoSEQ multiplex PCR, yet TCRdb's version contains in-frame clones alone and is incomplete. The sample yields hundreds of thousands of clones, 80% to 90% seen once. The specimen was peripheral blood. The receptor set was obtained from a man between 18 and 29 years old with COVID-19, enrolled during active disease.

V is TRBV19 and J is TRBJ2-1, with 8 bases matching TRBD2. This CDR3 contains 13 residues. Germline V CDR1 and CDR2: LNHDA, SQIVND (reference sequence). With V trimmed by 4 bases and J by 6 bases, 2 bases remained unmatched. CDR3 residues: CASSSSGANEQFF. CDR3 DNA sequence: TGTGCCAGTAGTAGTAGCGGGGCCAATGAGCAGTTCTTC. Full variable domain (remainder filled in from reference TRBV19 and TRBJ2-1): DGGITQSPKYLFRKEGQNVTLSCEQNLNHDAMYWYRQDPGQGLRLIYYSQIVNDFQKGDIAEGYSVSREKKESFPLTVTSAQKNPTAFYLCASSSSGANEQFFGPGTRLTVL.

The chain carries TRBV11-3 and TRBJ2-6; TRBD1 aligns across 7 bases. The germline CDR1 and CDR2 sequences are SGHNT and YENEEA. This CDR3 is built from 16 residues. With V trimmed by 7 bases and J by 0 bases, 6 bases remained unmatched. CDR3 residues: CASTSGTVSGANVLTF. CDR3 in DNA: TGTGCCAGCACCTCCGGGACAGTCTCTGGGGCCAACGTCCTGACTTTC.

The chain employs TRBV4-2 and TRBJ2-7, with D tentatively TRBD1 (5 bases). CDR3 length: 15 residues. The germline V gene encodes CDR1 LGHNA and CDR2 YNFKEQ. Trimming shortened V by 0 bases and J by 1 base, and 10 bases separated the two germline ends. In nucleotides, the CDR3 is TGTGCCAGCAGCCAAGAATTTGGGGCTTCCTACGAGCAGTACTTC. It yields the protein CASSQEFGASYEQYF.

The sample holds a few counts of this clone. The gene calls are TRBV5-1 and TRBJ1-5; D possibly corresponds to TRBD1 (6 bases). Germline assignment: CDR1 SGHRS and CDR2 YFSETQ. The germline V and J ends were trimmed by 0 bases and 0 bases, with 10 bases remaining between them. The CDR3 consists of 16 residues. The CDR3 sequence: CASSLGGQFSNQPQHF. The CDR3 coding sequence is TGCGCCAGCAGCTTGGGTGGACAGTTTAGCAATCAGCCCCAGCATTTT.

The gene calls are TRBV24-1 and TRBJ2-5; 7 bases agree with TRBD2. This CDR3 is 15 amino acids long. The germline V gene has CDR1 KGHDR and CDR2 SFDVKD. Trimming cost V 4 bases and J 0 bases; bases outside gene matches: 4. CDR3 bases: TGTGCCACCAGTGACCCGACTAGCTACCAAGAGACCCAGTACTTC. Protein: CATSDPTSYQETQYF.

This chain joins TRBV5-5 and TRBJ2-2; TRBD2 aligns across 13 bases. CDR3 length: 20 residues. The V and J ends lost 3 bases and 6 bases, in that order; junction bases with no gene match: 17. Germline V lookup: CDR1 SGHKS, CDR2 YYEKEE (reference sequence). The CDR3 loop is CASSSKLTSGGTHFAGELFF. The CDR3 DNA is TGTGCCAGCAGCTCTAAATTGACTAGCGGGGGGACCCATTTTGCCGGGGAGCTGTTTTTT.

This clone was seen only once. This rearrangement joins TRBV28 to TRBJ2-2, with D possibly matching TRBD1 (6 bases). Germline CDR1 MDHEN, CDR2 SYDVKM. This CDR3 region has 16 residues. The ends were cut back, 6 bases at V and 1 base at J, with 15 bases in the middle. CDR3: CASRKQGTLNTGELFF. CDR3 nucleotides: TGTGCCAGCAGGAAACAGGGAACTTTGAACACCGGGGAGCTGTTTTTT.

The J gene is TRBJ2-1, the V gene TRBV7-9, with TRBD2 matching 10 bases. Trimming at V came to 2 bases and at J to 4 bases, leaving 8 bases not matched to a gene. Germline assignment: CDR1 SEHNR and CDR2 FQNEAQ (reference sequence). The length of the CDR3 is 17 residues. CDR3 sequence: CASSLSLAGVAYNEQFF. The CDR3, as DNA: TGTGCCAGCAGCTTAAGTCTAGCGGGGGTAGCATACAATGAGCAGTTCTTC. Full variable domain (missing parts from reference TRBV7-9 and TRBJ2-1): DTGVSQNPRHKITKRGQNVTFRCDPISEHNRLYWYRQTLGQGPEFLTYFQNEAQLEKSRLLSDRFSAERPKGSFSTLEIQRTEQGDSAMYLCASSLSLAGVAYNEQFFGPGTRLTVL.

The rearrangement links TRBV11-3 to TRBJ2-7; D may be TRBD2 (6 bases). The CDR3 extends over 13 amino acids. V was pared by 5 bases and J by 2 bases, with 10 bases between. Germline CDR1 and CDR2: SGHNT and YENEEA. The CDR3 loop is CASSPLAAYEQYF. The CDR3 coding sequence is TGTGCCAGCAGCCCATTAGCGGCCTACGAGCAGTACTTC.

The CDR3 sequence is CASSLVGIPAAQETQYF. CDR3 nucleotides: TGTGCCAGCAGCTTAGTCGGGATACCTGCGGCCCAAGAGACCCAGTACTTC. This chain uses TRBV7-6 with TRBJ2-5; possible D gene TRBD2, 5 bases. Germline V gene lookup returns CDR1 SGHVS and CDR2 FNYEAQ. Trimming pared 1 base from V and 1 base from J, leaving 16 bases between. CDR3 length: 17 residues. Full variable domain (rest looked up from reference TRBV7-6 and TRBJ2-5): GAGVSQSPRYKVTKRGQDVALRCDPISGHVSLYWYRQALGQGPEFLTYFNYEAQQDKSGLPNDRFSAERPEGSISTLTIQRTEQRDSAMYRCASSLVGIPAAQETQYFGPGTRLLVL.

The CDR3 DNA reads as TGTGCCACCAGCATAAGACAGGGGCCGGTCGAGACCCAGTACTTC. This encodes CATSIRQGPVETQYF. The chain combines TRBV15 with TRBJ2-5, with 8 bases identical to TRBD1. With 4 bases clipped from V and 5 bases from J, the junction kept 9 bases outside the gene matches. Looked up from germline, CDR1 is LNHNV and CDR2 is YYDKDF (reference sequence). CDR3 size: 15 residues.

The CDR3 region is CASSLQGGNQPQHF. The CDR3 bases are TGTGCCAGCAGTTTACAGGGAGGCAATCAGCCCCAGCATTTT. The V call is TRBV6-4, the J call TRBJ1-5; possible D gene TRBD1, 6 bases. This CDR3 comprises 14 residues. Trimming took 5 bases from V and 2 from J, leaving 10 bases between them. The germline gives CDR1 MRHNA, CDR2 SNTAGT.

The rearrangement links TRBV5-3 to TRBJ2-1; 7 bases are a match to TRBD2. TRBV5-3 is classed as an ORF, of uncertain function. J gave up 14 bases and V 6 bases, and 8 bases lay outside the gene matches. The CDR3 totals 11 residues. CDR3 nucleotides: TGTGCCAGAACCCTATGGGAGGGCAAGTTCTTC. This gives the protein CARTLWEGKFF.

The genes are TRBV3-1 (or the pseudogene TRBV3-2) and TRBJ2-7; D not resolved. The CDR3 covers 14 residues. Germline V gene lookup returns CDR1 LGHDT and CDR2 YNNKEL (reference sequence). Trimming removed 2 bases at V and 1 base at J, with 9 bases between. CDR3 protein: CASSQTDTSYEQYF. The CDR3 bases are TGTGCCAGCAGCCAAACCGACACGTCCTACGAGCAGTACTTC.

The J gene is TRBJ2-7, the V gene TRBV7-2; 7 bases fit TRBD1. This CDR3 region has 16 residues. V was pared by 1 base and J by 0 bases, with 6 bases of the junction left unmatched. Germline CDR1 reads SGHTA; CDR2 reads FQGNSA. For the CDR3, the DNA is TGTGCCAGCAGCTTAGACCAGGGACAGTTCTCCTACGAGCAGTACTTC. Its protein is CASSLDQGQFSYEQYF.

CDR3 loop: CASRPGQLNNGYTF. The CDR3 DNA reads as TGTGCCAGCAGGCCGGGACAGCTAAATAATGGCTACACCTTC. The V and J genes are TRBV5-4 and TRBJ1-2; 7 bases align to TRBD1. The CDR3 length is 14 residues. The ends lost 5 bases at V and 6 bases at J; junction bases unmatched: 10. Germline assignment: CDR1 SGHNT and CDR2 YYREEE (reference sequence).

This clone was detected a few times. The identical CDR3 is also encoded by other nucleotide sequences in the sample. The J gene is TRBJ2-7, the V gene TRBV2, with D perhaps matching TRBD1 (6 bases). CDR1 is SNHLY and CDR2 is FYNNEI in the germline V gene. V lost 2 bases and J 1 base, leaving 12 bases between the germline ends. The length of the CDR3 is 15 residues. The CDR3 here is CASSERPRGSYEQYF. CDR3 in DNA: TGTGCCAGCAGTGAAAGGCCCAGGGGTTCCTACGAGCAGTACTTC.

V usage is TRBV7-9 and J usage is TRBJ2-2; TRBD1 agrees at 7 bases. Germline V gene sequence: CDR1 SEHNR, CDR2 FQNEAQ (reference sequence). The CDR3 runs 13 residues. V gave up 5 bases and J gave up 4 bases; unmatched junction bases: 1. CDR3 in amino acids: CASSDRATGELFF. In nucleotides, the CDR3 is TGTGCCAGCAGCGACAGGGCCACCGGGGAGCTGTTTTTT. Using reference TRBV7-9 and TRBJ2-2 for the parts outside the CDR3, the full variable domain is DTGVSQNPRHKITKRGQNVTFRCDPISEHNRLYWYRQTLGQGPEFLTYFQNEAQLEKSRLLSDRFSAERPKGSFSTLEIQRTEQGDSAMYLCASSDRATGELFFGEGSRLTVL.

The chain links TRBV5-5 to TRBJ2-2, with TRBD1 identical over 8 bases. Germline CDR1 is SGHKS and CDR2 is YYEKEE (reference sequence). V shed 4 bases and J 4 bases; nucleotides not matched to a gene: 6. The CDR3 covers 15 residues. The CDR3 protein is CASSRGQGSTGELFF. CDR3 coding DNA: TGTGCCAGCAGCAGAGGACAGGGATCCACCGGGGAGCTGTTTTTT.

The chain combines TRBV9 with TRBJ1-1, with D hard to call. Germline lookup yields CDR1 SGDLS and CDR2 YYNGEE. V lost 10 bases and J 5 bases, leaving 15 bases between the germline ends. The CDR3 contains 12 residues. The CDR3 protein is CASRSWRTEAFF. For the CDR3, the DNA is TGTGCCTCTCGGTCCTGGCGGACTGAAGCTTTCTTT.

The chain is built from TRBV11-2 and TRBJ2-3, with D perhaps matching TRBD2 (5 bases). The V and J ends lost 1 base and 1 base respectively, with 15 bases between them. This CDR3 comprises 17 residues. In germline, CDR1 is SGHAT, CDR2 FQNNGV. As DNA, the CDR3 is TGTGCCAGCAGCTTAGTTCCCCCGGGATCGGGCACAGATACGCAGTATTTT. This codes for CASSLVPPGSGTDTQYF.

The chain joins TRBV27 to TRBJ2-7; D is unclear. CDR3 length equals 14 residues. Germline-derived CDR1 and CDR2 are MNHEY and SMNVEV (reference sequence). Between the trimmed V and J ends, which lost 5 bases and 6 bases, there was a span of 17 bases. The CDR3 here is CASSPASRVGEQYF. In nucleotides, the CDR3 is TGTGCCAGCAGTCCTGCGTCTCGGGTGGGCGAGCAGTACTTC.

The chain employs TRBV18 and TRBJ1-2, with 8 bases matching TRBD1. Trimming cost V 2 bases and J 6 bases; bases outside gene matches: 11. Germline assignment: CDR1 KGHSH and CDR2 LQKENI. This CDR3 has 16 residues. The CDR3 nucleotides read TGTGCCAGCTCACCATCAGGCGGAGAGACAGGGGATGGCTACACCTTC. Translating it yields CASSPSGGETGDGYTF.

The chain carries TRBV7-9 and TRBJ2-5, with TRBD2 matching over 7 bases. V dropped 3 bases and J dropped 5; count of bases not matched to a gene: 12. Germline assignment: CDR1 SEHNR and CDR2 FQNEAQ (reference sequence). The CDR3 is 16 residues long. The CDR3 region has the DNA TGTGCCAGCAGCTTGGGGGACTATCCCCTTCGGGAGACCCAGTACTTC. Translated, it gives CASSLGDYPLRETQYF.

This clone was found once. This chain uses TRBV18 with TRBJ2-6; 12 positions agree with TRBD2. The CDR3 is 19 amino acids. With 4 bases clipped from V and 0 bases from J, the junction kept 7 bases outside the gene matches. Germline V gene lookup returns CDR1 KGHSH and CDR2 LQKENI. CDR3 region: CASSRRTSGTHSGANVLTF. CDR3 DNA: TGTGCCAGCTCACGCAGGACTAGCGGGACCCACTCTGGGGCCAACGTCCTGACTTTC.

J is TRBJ2-7 and V is TRBV3-1 (or the pseudogene TRBV3-2), with D tentatively TRBD2 (6 bases). Trimming shortened V by 1 base and J by 8 bases, and 18 bases separated the two germline ends. Germline V gene data show CDR1 as LGHDT and CDR2 as YNNKEL (reference sequence). The CDR3 runs 15 residues. The CDR3 reads CASSQGEVPSLKQYF. CDR3 sequence (DNA): TGTGCCAGCAGCCAAGGGGAGGTGCCCTCCCTTAAGCAGTACTTC.

This clone was counted a few times. This chain connects TRBV14 to TRBJ1-6; D not certain. V gave up 3 bases and J gave up 6 bases, with 15 bases separating them. Germline CDR1 SGHDN, CDR2 FVKESK. The CDR3 has 16 amino acids. The CDR3 nucleotides read TGTGCCAGCAGCCAGAAACAGTGGTATGGTAATTCACCCCTCCACTTT. Protein: CASSQKQWYGNSPLHF. Drawing the rest from reference TRBV14 and TRBJ1-6, the complete variable domain is EAGVTQFPSHSVIEKGQTVTLRCDPISGHDNLYWYRRVMGKEIKFLLHFVKESKQDESGMPNNRFLAERTGGTYSTLKVQPAELEDSGVYFCASSQKQWYGNSPLHFGNGTRLTVT.